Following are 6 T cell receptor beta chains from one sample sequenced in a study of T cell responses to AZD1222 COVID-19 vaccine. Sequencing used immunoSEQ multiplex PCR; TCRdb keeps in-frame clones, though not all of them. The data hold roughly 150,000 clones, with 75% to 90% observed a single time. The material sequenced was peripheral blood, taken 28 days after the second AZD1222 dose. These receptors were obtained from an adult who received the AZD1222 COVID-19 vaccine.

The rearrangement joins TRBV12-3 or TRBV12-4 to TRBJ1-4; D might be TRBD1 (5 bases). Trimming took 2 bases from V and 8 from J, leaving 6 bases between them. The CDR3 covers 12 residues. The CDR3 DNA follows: TGTGCCAGCAGTTTAACAGGAGAAAAACTGTTTTTT. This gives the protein CASSLTGEKLFF.

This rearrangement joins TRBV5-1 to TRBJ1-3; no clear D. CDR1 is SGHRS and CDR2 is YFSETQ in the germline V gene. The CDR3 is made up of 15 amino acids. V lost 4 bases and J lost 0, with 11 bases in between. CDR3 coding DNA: TGCGCCAGCAGCCCGGACTTTCTCTCTGGAAACACCATATATTTT. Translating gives CASSPDFLSGNTIYF.

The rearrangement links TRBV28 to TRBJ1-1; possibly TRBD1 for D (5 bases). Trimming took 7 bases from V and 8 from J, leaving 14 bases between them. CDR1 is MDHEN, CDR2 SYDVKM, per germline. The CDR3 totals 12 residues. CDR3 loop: CASTLRRGEAFF. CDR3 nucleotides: TGTGCCAGCACCCTCCGGCGGGGGGAAGCTTTCTTT.

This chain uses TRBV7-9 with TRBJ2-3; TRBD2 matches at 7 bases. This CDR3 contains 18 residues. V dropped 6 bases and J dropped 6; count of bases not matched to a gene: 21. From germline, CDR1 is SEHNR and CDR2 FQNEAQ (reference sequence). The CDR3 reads CASRRFPALGRGPDTQYF. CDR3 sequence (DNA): TGTGCCAGCAGGCGATTCCCGGCCCTAGGGAGGGGACCGGATACGCAGTATTTT. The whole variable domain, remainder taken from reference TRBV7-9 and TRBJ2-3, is DTGVSQNPRHKITKRGQNVTFRCDPISEHNRLYWYRQTLGQGPEFLTYFQNEAQLEKSRLLSDRFSAERPKGSFSTLEIQRTEQGDSAMYLCASRRFPALGRGPDTQYFGPGTRLTVL.

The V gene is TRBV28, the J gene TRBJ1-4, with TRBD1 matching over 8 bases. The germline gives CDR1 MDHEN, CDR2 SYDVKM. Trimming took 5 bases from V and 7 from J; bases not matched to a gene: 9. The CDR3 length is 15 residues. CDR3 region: CASSPLTGAGEKLFF. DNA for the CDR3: TGTGCCAGCAGTCCCCTGACAGGGGCAGGTGAAAAACTGTTTTTT.

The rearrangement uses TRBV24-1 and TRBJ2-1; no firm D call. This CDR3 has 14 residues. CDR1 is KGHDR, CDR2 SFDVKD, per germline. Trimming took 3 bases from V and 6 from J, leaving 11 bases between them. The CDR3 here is CATSDPGPTNEQFF. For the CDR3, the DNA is TGTGCCACCAGTGATCCCGGGCCGACCAATGAGCAGTTCTTC.